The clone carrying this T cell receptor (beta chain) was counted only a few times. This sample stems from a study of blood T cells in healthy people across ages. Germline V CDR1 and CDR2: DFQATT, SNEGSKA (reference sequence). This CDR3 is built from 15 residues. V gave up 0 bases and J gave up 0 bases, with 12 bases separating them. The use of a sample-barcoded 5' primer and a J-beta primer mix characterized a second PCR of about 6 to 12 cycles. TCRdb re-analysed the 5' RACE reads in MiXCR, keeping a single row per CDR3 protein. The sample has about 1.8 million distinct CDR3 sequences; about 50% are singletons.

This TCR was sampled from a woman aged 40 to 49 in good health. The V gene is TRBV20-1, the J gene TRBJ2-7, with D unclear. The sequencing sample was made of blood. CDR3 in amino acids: CSARDRQSFSYEQYF. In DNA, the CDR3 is TGCAGTGCTAGAGATCGCCAGTCTTTCTCCTACGAGCAGTACTTC.